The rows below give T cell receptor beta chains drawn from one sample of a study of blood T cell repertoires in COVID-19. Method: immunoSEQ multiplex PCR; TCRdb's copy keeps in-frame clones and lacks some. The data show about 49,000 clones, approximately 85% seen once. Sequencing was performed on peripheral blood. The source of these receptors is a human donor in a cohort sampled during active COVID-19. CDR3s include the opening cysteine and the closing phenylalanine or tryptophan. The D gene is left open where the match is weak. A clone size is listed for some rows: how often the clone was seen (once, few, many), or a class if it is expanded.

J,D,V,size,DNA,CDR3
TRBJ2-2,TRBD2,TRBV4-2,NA,TGTGCCAGCAGCCGAAAAGCGGGAAAAGGAACCGCGAACACCGGGGAGCTGTTTTTT,CASSRKAGKGTANTGELFF
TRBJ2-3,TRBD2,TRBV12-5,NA,TGTGCTAGTGAAGTCGGGGGGGCGGATGGTACGCAGTATTTT,CASEVGGADGTQYF
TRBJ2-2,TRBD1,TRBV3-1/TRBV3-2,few,TGTGCCAGCAGCCAGGGACAGCCGGGAACCGGGGAGCTGTTTTTT,CASSQGQPGTGELFF
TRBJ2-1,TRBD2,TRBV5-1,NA,TGCGCCAGCAGCTTGGCACTAGCGGGGGGAGGTGAGCAGTTCTTC,CASSLALAGGGEQFF
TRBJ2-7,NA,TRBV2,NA,TGTGCCACCACTAGTGATTACTCCTACGAGCAGTACTTC,CATTSDYSYEQYF
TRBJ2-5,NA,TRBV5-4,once,TGTGCCAGCAGCTTAAACCGGGACCAAGAGACCCAGTACTTC,CASSLNRDQETQYF
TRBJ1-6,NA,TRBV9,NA,TGTGCCAGCAGCGTAGGGGGCAGGGGCGGATCACCCCTCCACTTT,CASSVGGRGGSPLHF
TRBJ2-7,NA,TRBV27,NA,TGTGCCAGCAGTTTATCCCCAGGCAACGTCTACGAGCAGTACTTC,CASSLSPGNVYEQYF
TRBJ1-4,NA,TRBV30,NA,TGTGCCTGGACTACAGGGAGAAATGAAAAACTGTTTTTT,CAWTTGRNEKLFF
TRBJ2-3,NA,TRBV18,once,TGTGCCAGCTCCCCAGACAGCCATGATACGCAGTATTTT,CASSPDSHDTQYF
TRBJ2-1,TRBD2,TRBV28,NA,TGTGCCAGCAGTTTCTTCGGGAGGGCTGGGGCTCAGTTCTTC,CASSFFGRAGAQFF
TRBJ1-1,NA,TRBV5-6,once,TGTGCCAGCAGCTTGCTTGCGGGCCTGAACACTGAAGCTTTCTTT,CASSLLAGLNTEAFF
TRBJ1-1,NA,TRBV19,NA,TGTGCCAGTAGTCTCCCCCGGGACACAACCTCGAACACTGAAGCTTTCTTT,CASSLPRDTTSNTEAFF
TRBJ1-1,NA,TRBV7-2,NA,TGTGCCAGCAGCTTAGACACGAACACTGAAGCTTTCTTT,CASSLDTNTEAFF
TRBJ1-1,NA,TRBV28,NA,TGTGCCAGCAGTTTGACAAACTTAGGAGCTTTCTTT,CASSLTNLGAFF
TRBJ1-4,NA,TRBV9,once,TGTGCCAGCAGCGTCCAGGCCGGGATAGGGAATGAAAAACTGTTTTTT,CASSVQAGIGNEKLFF
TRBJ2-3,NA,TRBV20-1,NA,TGCAGTGCTGGTGGGGTAGGGGGCACAGATACGCAGTATTTT,CSAGGVGGTDTQYF
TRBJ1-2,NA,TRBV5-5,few,TGTGCCAGCAGTCCACCACCGAGCTATGGCTACACCTTC,CASSPPPSYGYTF
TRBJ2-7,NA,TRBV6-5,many,TGTGCCAGCAGACTATCGTCCCGCGAGCAGTACTTC,CASRLSSREQYF
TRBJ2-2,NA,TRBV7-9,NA,TGTGCCAGCAGCTTGTGGCAGTTAAACACCGGGGAGCTGTTTTTT,CASSLWQLNTGELFF